This T cell receptor (beta chain) was profiled in a study of circulating CD8 cells and anti-PD-1 response in melanoma. The QIAseq Immune Repertoire TCR panel built the libraries from approximately 16 ng of total RNA. TCRdb independently ran MiXCR on the reads; one entry per CDR3 protein. The data hold about 620 distinct CDR3 sequences, with 6% to 8% observed a single time. To note about this clonotype: Its antigen is not identified.

Overall study results and limits: TIGIT repertoires were least diverse, DNEG repertoires most diverse.

Sorting of live CD3+CD8+TCRalphabeta+ cells by PD-1 and/or TIGIT gave four subsets. Germline V gene sequence: CDR1 LNHDA, CDR2 SQIVND (reference sequence). V lost 9 bases to trimming and J lost 8 bases, with 16 bases between them. The CDR3 has 12 amino acids. The sequenced sample was CD8+ T cells from PBMCs, obtained at baseline or after one month of anti-PD-1 therapy (not recorded which). This receptor was taken from a human donor with melanoma. This chain connects TRBV19 to TRBJ1-2; unclear D gene. The DNA of the CDR3 is TGTGCCAGCGGATCAGTCTTATACGGCTACACCTTC. Its translation: CASGSVLYGYTF.